This is a list of T cell receptor beta chains from one sample in a study of blood T cell repertoires in COVID-19. Profiled with immunoSEQ multiplex PCR; TCRdb holds only in-frame clones, not every one. Among 100,000 to 150,000 clones listed, approximately 81% were seen once. The specimen was peripheral blood. All receptors come from a woman aged 55-75 years with active or convalescent COVID-19. The CDR3 runs from the conserved cysteine through the conserved F or W. D genes are given only for firm matches. Rows give clone size only sometimes, using once, few, many, or a class for an expanded clone.

CDR3 protein,CDR3 DNA,D gene,J gene,V gene,clone size
CASSYAGQGARGNQPQHF,TGTGCCAGCAGTTATGCGGGACAGGGGGCTCGTGGCAATCAGCCCCAGCATTTT,TRBD1,TRBJ1-5,TRBV6-2/TRBV6-3,-
CASSLEGTSGYEQFF,TGCGCCAGCAGCTTGGAAGGGACTAGCGGTTATGAGCAGTTCTTC,TRBD2,TRBJ2-1,TRBV5-1,once
CASSFRQGRTGELFF,TGTGCCAGCAGTTTTAGACAGGGAAGGACCGGGGAGCTGTTTTTT,TRBD1,TRBJ2-2,TRBV27,-
CASGETSGNTIYF,TGTGCCAGTGGGGAGACCTCTGGAAACACCATATATTTT,-,TRBJ1-3,TRBV19,-
CASSESGKTLAGGF,TGTGCCAGCAGTGAATCAGGAAAAACACTAGCGGGGGGCTTC,TRBD2,TRBJ2-4,TRBV2,-
CASAGSNTEAFF,TGTGCCAGCGCAGGTTCGAACACTGAAGCTTTCTTT,-,TRBJ1-1,TRBV7-9,few
CASRGFGYTF,TGTGCCAGCCGGGGGTTTGGCTACACCTTC,-,TRBJ1-2,TRBV6-5,-
CASSQGDLDYNEQFF,TGTGCCAGCAGTCAAGGGGACTTAGACTACAATGAGCAGTTCTTC,-,TRBJ2-1,TRBV6-6,-
CAIKRTNTGELFF,TGTGCCATAAAACGGACTAACACCGGGGAGCTGTTTTTT,-,TRBJ2-2,TRBV12-3/TRBV12-4,-
CASSVAVGGGYEQYF,TGTGCCAGCAGCGTAGCGGTGGGAGGGGGCTACGAGCAGTACTTC,-,TRBJ2-7,TRBV9,-
CASSYSGRAAIEQFF,TGTGCCAGCAGTTACTCTGGCAGGGCGGCTATTGAGCAGTTCTTC,-,TRBJ2-1,TRBV6-5,-
CATLGGDSYNEQFF,TGTGCCACTCTAGGCGGGGACTCCTACAATGAGCAGTTCTTC,-,TRBJ2-1,TRBV10-3,-
CASGQLAGGRSDTQYF,TGTGCCAGCGGTCAACTAGCGGGAGGCCGATCAGATACGCAGTATTTT,TRBD2,TRBJ2-3,TRBV28,few
CASSDDRNTEAFF,TGCGCCAGCAGTGATGACAGGAACACTGAAGCTTTCTTT,-,TRBJ1-1,TRBV10-2,few